These T cell receptor beta chains were read from a single sample in a study of cytomegalovirus exposure and HLA in healthy donors. Sequencing used immunoSEQ multiplex PCR; TCRdb keeps in-frame clones, though not all of them. Here the sample spans under 250,000 clones, about 80% being singletons. Source material: PBMCs. Receptors originate from a woman in her sixties in good health and CMV-seropositive. CDR3s include the opening cysteine and the closing phenylalanine or tryptophan.

TRBV28	TRBJ2-7	CASSFVAGRYEQYF
TRBV5-1	TRBJ2-1	CASSRGGDRWNEQFF
TRBV7-9	TRBJ2-3	CASSFSDRGWADTQYF
TRBV9	TRBJ2-1	CASSPMGGYNEQFF
TRBV5-5	TRBJ2-1	CASRRDISYNEQFF
TRBV4-1	TRBJ1-3	CASSQRSDSGNTIYF
TRBV19	TRBJ2-1	CASRIGTGYNEQFF
TRBV10-1	TRBJ2-4	CASSEAGAKNIQYF
TRBV5-1	TRBJ2-2	CASSLTQVTGELFF
TRBV15	TRBJ2-7	CATSRGGVGPYEQYF
TRBV7-9	TRBJ2-1	CASSLPGEQFF
TRBV5-5	TRBJ1-5	CASSLVWGQGQPQHF
TRBV4-1	TRBJ2-1	CASSHPSGRGRDEQFF
TRBV6-1	TRBJ2-3	CASRRARRRTDTQYF
TRBV19	TRBJ1-3	CASSGGGRTISGNTIYF